This T cell receptor (beta chain) was captured by sequencing in a study of cytomegalovirus exposure and HLA in healthy donors. Overall study results and limits: Listed as cytomegalovirus-associated were over 150 TCR beta chains. In a later analysis, common viral pathogens appeared linked to several of the most significant clusters. In a later analysis, compared with equally common non-associated chains, HLA-associated beta chains were more expanded. Previously analyzed data showed that most TCR beta V segments were productive at a frequency of about 90% or about 30%.

Comment on this clone: Its antigen is undetermined.

Both 60 Vbeta primers and 13 Jbeta primers went into the PCR. Sequenced by immunoSEQ multiplex PCR; TCRdb stores in-frame clones only, minus some. The table for this sample gives approximately 120,000 clones. V was shortened by 8 bases and J by 0 bases, with 11 bases between the two germline ends. The V gene's germline CDR1 is LNHDA and CDR2 SQIVND (reference sequence). The CDR3 loop spans 14 amino acids. The specimen sequenced was PBMCs. This TCR was sampled from a man aged 18 to 30 in good health and CMV-seronegative. V and J are TRBV19 and TRBJ1-3, with D perhaps matching TRBD1 (5 bases). The chain's CDR3 is CASSRGGSGNTIYF. As DNA, the CDR3 is TGTGCCAGTTCGAGGGGAGGCTCTGGAAACACCATATATTTT.